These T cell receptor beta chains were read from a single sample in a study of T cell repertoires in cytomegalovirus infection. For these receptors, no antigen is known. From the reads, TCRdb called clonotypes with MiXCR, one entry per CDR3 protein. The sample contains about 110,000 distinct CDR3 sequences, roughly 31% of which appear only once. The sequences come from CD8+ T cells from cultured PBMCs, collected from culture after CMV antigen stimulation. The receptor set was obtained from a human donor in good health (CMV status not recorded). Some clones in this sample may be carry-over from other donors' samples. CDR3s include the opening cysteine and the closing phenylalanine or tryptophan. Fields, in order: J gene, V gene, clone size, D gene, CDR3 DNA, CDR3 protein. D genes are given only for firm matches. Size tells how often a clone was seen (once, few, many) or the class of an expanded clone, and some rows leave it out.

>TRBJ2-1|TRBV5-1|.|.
TGCGCCAGCAGCTTTACGACCGAGAGCTCCTACAATGAGCAGTTCTTC
CASSFTTESSYNEQFF
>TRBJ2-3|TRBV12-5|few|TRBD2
TGTGCTAGTGGTTTCCTGACTAGCGAGAGGGTAGATACGCAGTATTTT
CASGFLTSERVDTQYF
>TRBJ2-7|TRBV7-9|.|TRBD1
TGTGCCAGCAGCCCTAGAAGGGGGCCCAACTACGAGCAGTACTTC
CASSPRRGPNYEQYF
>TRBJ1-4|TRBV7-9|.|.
TGTGCCAGCAGCTTATCGGAGAATGAAAAACTGTTTTTT
CASSLSENEKLFF
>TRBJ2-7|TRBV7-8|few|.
TGTGCCAGCAGCTTAGCAAAGCCCGAGCAGTACTTC
CASSLAKPEQYF
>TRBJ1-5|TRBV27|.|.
TGTGCCAGCAGTCCATACAATAGCAATCAGCCCCAGCATTTT
CASSPYNSNQPQHF
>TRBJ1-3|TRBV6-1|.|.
TGTGCCAGCAGTGACGCAGGGGCGGGAAACACCATATATTTT
CASSDAGAGNTIYF
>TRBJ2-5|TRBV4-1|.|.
TGCGCCAGCAGCCAAGGGGCGGGGACCCAAGAGACCCAGTACTTC
CASSQGAGTQETQYF
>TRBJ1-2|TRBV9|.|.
TGTGCCAGCAGCCCCACAACCACCTATGGCTACACCTTC
CASSPTTTYGYTF
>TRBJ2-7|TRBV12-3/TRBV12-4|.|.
TGTGCCAGCAGTACAGAGACAGCCAAGCAGTACTTC
CASSTETAKQYF
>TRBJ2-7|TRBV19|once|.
TGTGCCAGTAGTAATGCAGGAGTGCAGGGCCTATCAGAGCAGTACTTC
CASSNAGVQGLSEQYF
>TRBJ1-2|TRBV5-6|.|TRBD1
TGTGCCAGCAGCTTCGACAGGGCTGACTATGGCTACACCTTC
CASSFDRADYGYTF
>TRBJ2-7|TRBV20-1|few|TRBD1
TGCAGTGTAGAGGGGGCCTACTCCTACGAGCAGTACTTC
CSVEGAYSYEQYF
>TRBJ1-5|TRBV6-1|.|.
TGTGCCAGCTACGGATATAGCAATCAGCCCCAGCATTTT
CASYGYSNQPQHF
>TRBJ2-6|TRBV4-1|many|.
TGCGCCAGCAGCCATGGACCGATACAGGACACCGGCTTGAGCTCTGGGGCCAACGTCCTGACTTTC
CASSHGPIQDTGLSSGANVLTF
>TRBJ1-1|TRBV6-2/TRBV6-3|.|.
TGTGCCAGCGGGCGACAAACGGACGTGGACACTGAAGCTTTCTTT
CASGRQTDVDTEAFF
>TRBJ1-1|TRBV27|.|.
TGTGCCAGCAGTTTATCGTATAAGGAAAGGGCCGCTGAAGCTTTCTTT
CASSLSYKERAAEAFF
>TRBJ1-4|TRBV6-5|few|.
TGTGCCAGCAGGCACTCAGGGGAAAAACTGTTTTTT
CASRHSGEKLFF
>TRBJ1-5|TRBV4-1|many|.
TGCGCCAGCAGCCCCCAAGGGACTTTCGGCAATCAGCCCCAGCATTTT
CASSPQGTFGNQPQHF
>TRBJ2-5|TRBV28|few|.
TGTGCCAGCAGCGGACTAAACACGGAGACCCAGTACTTC
CASSGLNTETQYF
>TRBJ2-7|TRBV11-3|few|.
TGTGCCAGCAGCCGGAGGGGGGGCGAGTCCTACGAGCAGTACTTC
CASSRRGGESYEQYF
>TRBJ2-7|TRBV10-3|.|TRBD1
TGTGCCATCAGTGAGATGGGGACAGGAACCACCTACGAGCAGTACTTC
CAISEMGTGTTYEQYF
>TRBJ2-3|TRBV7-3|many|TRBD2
TGTGCCAGCAGCTCCGGACTAGCGGCAGATACGCAGTATTTT
CASSSGLAADTQYF
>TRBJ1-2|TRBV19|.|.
TGTGCCAGTAGTAGGAATCAGGGAATTCGTTATAACTATGGCTACACCTTC
CASSRNQGIRYNYGYTF
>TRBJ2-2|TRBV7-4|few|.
TGTGCCAGCAGCTTCCTGACTCTGGGCACCGGGGAGCTGTTTTTT
CASSFLTLGTGELFF
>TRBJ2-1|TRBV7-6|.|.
TGTGCCAGCAGCTTGGAGTTGGGGGGCCTCCATGAGCAGTTCTTC
CASSLELGGLHEQFF
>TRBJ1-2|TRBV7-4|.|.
TGTGCCAGCAGCTTTTCGGCAGGGTTCGAACTTTCAGATTTACGGCCGATTTACTATGGCTACACCTTC
CASSFSAGFELSDLRPIYYGYTF
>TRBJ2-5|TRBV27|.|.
TGTGCCAGCAGTTTGTGGGGGAACCAAGAGACCCAGTACTTC
CASSLWGNQETQYF
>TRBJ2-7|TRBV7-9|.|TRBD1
TGTGCCAGCAGCTTAGGGGACAGGGCTTCCTACGAGCAGTACTTC
CASSLGDRASYEQYF
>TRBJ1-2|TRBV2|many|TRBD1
TGTGCCAGCAGTGAGACAGGGCGGGCGAGCTATGGCTACACCTTC
CASSETGRASYGYTF
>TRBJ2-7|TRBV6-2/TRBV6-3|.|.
TGTGCCAGCAGTTACTCGGGAGGGGGCTACGAGCAGTACTTC
CASSYSGGGYEQYF